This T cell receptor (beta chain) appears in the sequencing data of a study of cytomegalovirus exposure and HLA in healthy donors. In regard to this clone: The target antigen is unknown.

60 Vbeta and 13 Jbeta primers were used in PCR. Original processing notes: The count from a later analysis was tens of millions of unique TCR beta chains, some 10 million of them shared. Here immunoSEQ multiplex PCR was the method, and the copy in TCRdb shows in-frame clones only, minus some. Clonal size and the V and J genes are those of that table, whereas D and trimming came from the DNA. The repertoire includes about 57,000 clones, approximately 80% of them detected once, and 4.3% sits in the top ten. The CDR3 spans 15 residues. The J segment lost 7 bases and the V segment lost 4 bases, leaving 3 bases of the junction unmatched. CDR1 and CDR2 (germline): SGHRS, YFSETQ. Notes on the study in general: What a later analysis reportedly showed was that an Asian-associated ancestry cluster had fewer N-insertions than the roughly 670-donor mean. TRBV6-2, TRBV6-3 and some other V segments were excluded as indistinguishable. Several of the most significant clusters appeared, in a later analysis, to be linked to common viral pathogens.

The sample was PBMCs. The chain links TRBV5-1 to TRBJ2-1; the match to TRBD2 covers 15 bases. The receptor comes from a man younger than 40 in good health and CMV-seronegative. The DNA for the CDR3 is TGCGCCAGCAGCATCGGGACTAGCGGGAGGAATGAGCAGTTCTTC. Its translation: CASSIGTSGRNEQFF.